What follows is one T cell receptor (beta chain) and its context. Its binding antigen is unknown. One base away there is no much larger clone; base qualities are not given. The data belong to a study of T cells after yellow fever vaccination (dated by TCRdb to about 2019). About the investigation overall: The SMART-Seq v4 Ultra Low Input RNA kit was used to prepare libraries from fractions with low cell numbers. To follow T-cell clones before and after primary and booster YFV17D yellow fever vaccination, bulk TCR alpha and beta repertoires were sequenced over time. Two healthy male donors made up the cohort, one aged 18 to 29 years and the other aged 30 to 40 years. Blood was drawn at multiple timepoints before and after primary and secondary immunization, with bulk PBMC replicates and cell subsets isolated.

Overall results and qualifications from the work: After the booster, most clones that had expanded after primary vaccination were detected again (nearly 97% of CD4 and 88% of CD8), suggesting broad maintenance of memory. Compared with the primary T-cell response, the secondary T-cell response was faster but weaker, reaching its peak on day 5 rather than on day 15. Because the study included only a couple of donors, the extent to which the findings can be generalized is limited. FACS-sorted repertoires could contain abundant contaminating clonotypes from the bulk population, so computational filtering was required. A small share of clonotypes was detected in both CD4 and CD8 compartments, with the overlap likely arising from convergent recombination.

The sample's treatment or condition label is to be understood as: live attenuated yellow fever vaccine strain. At each blood-draw timepoint, two biological replicates of bulk PBMCs were obtained. PBMCs were isolated from peripheral blood using a standard Ficoll-Paque protocol. TriZol was used to extract RNA from bulk PBMCs, from CD4 and CD8 fractions, and from dextramer-positive and dextramer-negative fractions. As encoded in the germline V gene, CDR1 is MNHEY while CDR2 is SVGAGI. The CDR3, cysteine through phenylalanine, is 13 amino acids long. The kept DNA is CDR3 alone, 39 bases in frame from the first base. Trimming costs V 2 bases and J 10 bases, and their ends lie 12 bases apart. TCR cDNA was synthesized by 5'RACE template switching, through which a universal primer site and unique molecular identifiers were introduced. Priming for cDNA synthesis came from both the TCR alpha and TCR beta constant segments. Two PCR steps were used to amplify libraries, with sample barcodes and sequencing adapters being added in the second step. Sequencing of libraries was performed on Illumina HiSeq 2500 (2x100 bp) or NovaSeq (2x150 bp). Regarding the original processing steps: MIGEC handled demultiplexing of reads and collapsing into UMI consensus sequences, while MiXCR performed V(D)J alignment. Clonotypes responding to the vaccine were identified with edgeR on replicate PBMC samples, with the criteria of FDR below 0.01 and a log2 fold change above 5 up to day 15. Bulk clonotypes were assigned CD4 or CD8 identity according to which sequenced CD4 or CD8 repertoire held them at higher abundance. Through fastp at Q25 and MiXCR, TCRdb rebuilt clones from the public reads, retaining in-frame beta chains. Rows are combined by CDR3 protein, so each entry shows the most common genes and DNA. The authors' filters were not applied to this entry. This sample holds 550,000 to 750,000 distinct CDR3 sequences; about 13% were observed only once. The ten largest clones add up to around an eighth of the sample.

The receptor comes from a man younger than 45 who received the YFV17D yellow fever vaccine. Sequencing used PBMCs, obtained on the day of the yellow fever booster vaccination. The sequence links TRBV6-5 to TRBJ2-1; possibly the D gene is TRBD2, per 5 matching bases. DNA sequence: TGTGCCAGCAGTTACGGCTCGGGATGGGAGCAGTTCTTC. The encoded protein is CASSYGSGWEQFF.